Shown below are 17 T cell receptor beta chains from a single sample sequenced in a study of OX40 agonist ivuxolimab in advanced cancers. TCRdb's copy holds only in-frame clones and misses some; the assay was immunoSEQ multiplex PCR. Of approximately 60,000 clones listed, around 77% were seen once; the top ten hold 6.3%. Sequences were derived from CD4+ or CD8+ T cells sorted from blood, sampled in a trial of the OX40 agonist ivuxolimab. The receptor set was obtained from an adult with an advanced solid tumor such as melanoma, head and neck, liver or kidney cancer.

By its share, this clone is medium-sized. The chain links TRBV4-1 to TRBJ1-3; D remains unclear. Germline values: CDR1 MGHRA, CDR2 YSYEKL. CDR3 length: 16 residues. Trimming stripped 1 base from V and 0 bases from J, with 10 bases between. CDR3 nucleotide sequence: TGCGCCAGCAGCCAAGTGTATACGAGCTCTGGAAACACCATATATTTT. Encoded protein: CASSQVYTSSGNTIYF.

This clone was detected a few times. The rearrangement links TRBV6-4 to TRBJ2-1, with TRBD2 as a possible D gene (6 bases). This CDR3 has 15 amino acids. Trimming stripped 0 bases from V and 9 bases from J, with 15 bases between. Per the germline V gene, CDR1 is MRHNA and CDR2 is SNTAGT. The CDR3, as DNA: TGTGCCAGCAGTGACTCCCAGCTCATCGGGAGTGAGCAGTTCTTC. This codes for CASSDSQLIGSEQFF.

The chain uses TRBV6-1 and TRBJ1-5; D uncertain. V was clipped by 1 base and J by 3 bases, with 10 bases between them. From germline, CDR1 is MNHNS and CDR2 SASEGT. The CDR3 extends over 15 amino acids. The CDR3 sequence is CASSEVGKLNQPQHF. The CDR3 nucleotides are TGTGCCAGCAGTGAAGTGGGCAAACTCAATCAGCCCCAGCATTTT.

The chain is built from TRBV11-2 and TRBJ1-1; the D is unclear. The germline V gene has CDR1 SGHAT and CDR2 FQNNGV. Trimming pared 1 base from V and 1 base from J, leaving 7 bases between. The length of the CDR3 is 14 residues. The CDR3 DNA reads TGTGCCAGCAGCTTAGTACTGGGGAACACTGAAGCTTTCTTT. Translated: CASSLVLGNTEAFF.

Comments on this clone: Other DNA sequences in this specimen translate into the identical CDR3. The V and J genes are TRBV6-1 and TRBJ2-1; D remains unclear. The V gene's germline CDR1 is MNHNS and CDR2 SASEGT. The V end was cut by 1 base, the J end by 10 bases, with 5 bases between. The CDR3 is made up of 11 amino acids. CDR3 sequence reads: CASSEVGEQFF. The CDR3 DNA reads TGTGCCAGCAGTGAAGTTGGGGAGCAGTTCTTC.

The rearrangement joins TRBV27 to TRBJ2-7; TRBD2 might be the D (5 bases). With 8 bases removed from V and 2 bases from J, the gap between germline ends came to 19 bases. Per the germline V gene, CDR1 is MNHEY and CDR2 is SMNVEV (reference sequence). The CDR3 length is 15 residues. The CDR3 here is CASPPREGSTYEQYF. The CDR3 nucleotides are TGTGCCAGCCCTCCCCGGGAAGGATCCACCTACGAGCAGTACTTC.

The CDR3 DNA sequence: TGTGCCAGCAGCTTACAGGGGTTCACTGAAGCTTTCTTT. Encoded protein: CASSLQGFTEAFF. This chain connects TRBV7-8 to TRBJ1-1; weak D call: TRBD1 (6 bases). Germline V gene data show CDR1 as SGHVS and CDR2 as FQNEAQ. This CDR3 comprises 13 residues. Trimming shortened V by 2 bases and J by 4 bases, and 8 bases separated the two germline ends.

This rearrangement joins TRBV11-2 to TRBJ2-5; D gene ambiguous. Germline CDR1 SGHAT, CDR2 FQNNGV. The V and J ends lost 5 bases and 8 bases respectively, with 15 bases between them. CDR3 length: 13 residues. The CDR3 DNA sequence: TGTGCCAGCAGCCCCTCGTTGGGCGAAACCCAGTACTTC. This gives the protein CASSPSLGETQYF.

The rearrangement joins TRBV7-9 to TRBJ1-1; the D is unclear. CDR3 length equals 14 residues. The V gene lost 3 bases and the J gene lost 6 bases, with 14 bases spanning the gap. Germline V gives CDR1 SEHNR, CDR2 FQNEAQ (reference sequence). CDR3 residues: CASSLKGWTAEAFF. The CDR3 region has the DNA TGTGCCAGCAGCTTGAAGGGTTGGACCGCTGAAGCTTTCTTT.

The chain carries TRBV7-9 and TRBJ1-5, with D tentatively TRBD1 (5 bases). The germline V and J ends were trimmed by 5 bases and 2 bases, with 19 bases remaining between them. Germline V gene lookup returns CDR1 SEHNR and CDR2 FQNEAQ (reference sequence). The CDR3 runs to 17 residues. CDR3 loop: CASSLGRPPQGNQPQHF. DNA for the CDR3: TGTGCCAGCAGCCTCGGGCGACCCCCACAGGGCAATCAGCCCCAGCATTTT.

This chain connects TRBV7-8 to TRBJ2-5; TRBD1 might be the D (6 bases). Per germline, CDR1 SGHVS and CDR2 FQNEAQ. This CDR3 contains 14 residues. V dropped 3 bases and J dropped 3 bases, with 11 bases sitting between them. The CDR3 region has the DNA TGTGCCAGCAGCTTTGGGGGCGCGAAAGAGACCCAGTACTTC. This encodes CASSFGGAKETQYF.

The V call is TRBV29-1, the J call TRBJ1-2; D ambiguous. Trimming pared 4 bases from V and 7 bases from J, leaving 10 bases between. The CDR3 runs to 11 residues. Per the germline V gene, CDR1 is SQVTM and CDR2 is ANQGSEA. As DNA, the CDR3 is TGCAGCGTTGTGGGAGGAGTTGGCTACACCTTC. Translation: CSVVGGVGYTF.

The chain links TRBV27 to TRBJ2-5, with D perhaps TRBD2 (7 bases). The CDR3 is 18 residues long. Germline assignment: CDR1 MNHEY and CDR2 SMNVEV (reference sequence). V was cut by 2 bases and J by 5 bases, with 24 bases left in between. CDR3 protein: CASSLKVGGGAVDETQYF. The CDR3 DNA reads TGTGCCAGCAGTTTAAAAGTAGGAGGGGGGGCAGTTGACGAGACCCAGTACTTC.

The chain combines TRBV9 with TRBJ2-5; tentatively, D is TRBD2 (5 bases). Trimming left V 4 bases short and J 5 bases short, with 15 bases between. Germline CDR1 SGDLS, CDR2 YYNGEE. The CDR3 is made up of 14 amino acids. The CDR3 nucleotides read TGTGCCAGCAGCCCCAGGCCGGAGCGGGAGACCCAGTACTTC. Translation gives CASSPRPERETQYF.

This clone was detected only a few times. The V and J genes are TRBV7-9 and TRBJ2-2, with 10 bases aligning to TRBD1. Germline lookup yields CDR1 SEHNR and CDR2 FQNEAQ (reference sequence). The junction had 3 bases not matched to a gene; V was cut back by 5 bases and J by 0 bases. This CDR3 has 16 amino acids. The CDR3 nucleotides read TGTGCCAGCAGCAAGGGACAGGGGTCGAACACCGGGGAGCTGTTTTTT. Protein product: CASSKGQGSNTGELFF.

This chain connects TRBV15 to TRBJ1-4; D possibly corresponds to TRBD1 (5 bases). The germline gives CDR1 LNHNV, CDR2 YYDKDF (reference sequence). This CDR3 spans 16 amino acids. Trimming pared 3 bases from V and 0 bases from J, leaving 11 bases between. CDR3 coding DNA: TGTGCCACCAGCAGTAGGACGGGGGCAACTAATGAAAAACTGTTTTTT. Translating gives CATSSRTGATNEKLFF. The whole variable domain, remainder taken from reference TRBV15 and TRBJ1-4, is DAMVIQNPRYQVTQFGKPVTLSCSQTLNHNVMYWYQQKSSQAPKLLFHYYDKDFNNEADTPDNFQSRRPNTSFCFLDIRSPGLGDTAMYLCATSSRTGATNEKLFFGSGTQLSVL.

The chain joins TRBV4-1 to TRBJ2-5; 12 bases line up with TRBD2. The CDR3 covers 18 residues. V lost 0 bases and J lost 0; bases outside the gene matches: 5. Germline CDR1 reads MGHRA; CDR2 reads YSYEKL. The CDR3 sequence is CASSQDGGLAGYQETQYF. The CDR3 nucleotides are TGCGCCAGCAGCCAAGACGGTGGACTAGCGGGATACCAAGAGACCCAGTACTTC.